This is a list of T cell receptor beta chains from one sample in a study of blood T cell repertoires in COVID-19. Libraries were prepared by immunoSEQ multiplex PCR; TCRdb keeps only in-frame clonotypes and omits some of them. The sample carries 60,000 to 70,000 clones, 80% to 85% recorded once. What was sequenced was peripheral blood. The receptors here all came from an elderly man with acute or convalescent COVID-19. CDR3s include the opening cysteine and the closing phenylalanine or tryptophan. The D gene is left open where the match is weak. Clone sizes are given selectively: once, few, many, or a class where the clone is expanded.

cdr3_nt: TGTGCCAGTAGGATATCGACTAGCGGGAGTAGAAATGAGCAGTTCTTC; cdr3_aa: CASRISTSGSRNEQFF; j_call: TRBJ2-1; v_call: TRBV19; d_call: TRBD2; clone_size: .
cdr3_nt: TGTGCCACTCCCGGGGACACCGGGGAGCTGTTTTTT; cdr3_aa: CATPGDTGELFF; j_call: TRBJ2-2; v_call: TRBV9; d_call: .; clone_size: .
cdr3_nt: TGTGCCAGTAGAGCCCTCTCTGGAAACACCATATATTTT; cdr3_aa: CASRALSGNTIYF; j_call: TRBJ1-3; v_call: TRBV19; d_call: .; clone_size: .
cdr3_nt: TGTGCCAGCAGCTTAGCGGGGCAGGCAGATACGCAGTATTTT; cdr3_aa: CASSLAGQADTQYF; j_call: TRBJ2-3; v_call: TRBV7-2; d_call: .; clone_size: once
cdr3_nt: TGTGCCAGTAGTCCCTGGGGTAGCGGGGTCGAGCAGTACTTC; cdr3_aa: CASSPWGSGVEQYF; j_call: TRBJ2-7; v_call: TRBV19; d_call: TRBD2; clone_size: few
cdr3_nt: TGTGCCAGCAGCTACGGACAGGGCTTCTCTGGAAACACCATATATTTT; cdr3_aa: CASSYGQGFSGNTIYF; j_call: TRBJ1-3; v_call: TRBV9; d_call: TRBD1; clone_size: .
cdr3_nt: TGTGCCAGCAGCCACAGGGGAGATCACACTGAAGCTTTCTTT; cdr3_aa: CASSHRGDHTEAFF; j_call: TRBJ1-1; v_call: TRBV7-8; d_call: TRBD1; clone_size: many
cdr3_nt: TGTGCCAGCAGCCTTCCCAATCAGCCCCAGCATTTT; cdr3_aa: CASSLPNQPQHF; j_call: TRBJ1-5; v_call: TRBV7-6; d_call: .; clone_size: .
cdr3_nt: TGTGCCAGCAGCTCAGGCACCGGGGAGCTGTTTTTT; cdr3_aa: CASSSGTGELFF; j_call: TRBJ2-2; v_call: TRBV28; d_call: .; clone_size: .
cdr3_nt: TGCAGCGCCACAGGAGACTTATACGAGCAGTACTTC; cdr3_aa: CSATGDLYEQYF; j_call: TRBJ2-7; v_call: TRBV29-1; d_call: .; clone_size: .
cdr3_nt: TGTGCCAGCAGCTTGGGTGGGGCGATCAGCATGAACACTGAAGCTTTCTTT; cdr3_aa: CASSLGGAISMNTEAFF; j_call: TRBJ1-1; v_call: TRBV5-4; d_call: .; clone_size: .
cdr3_nt: TGTGCCAGCAGAACCCTGACAGGGGGGAAATACGAGCAGTACTTC; cdr3_aa: CASRTLTGGKYEQYF; j_call: TRBJ2-7; v_call: TRBV28; d_call: TRBD1; clone_size: once
cdr3_nt: TGTGCCAGCAGTCTTGGACCAGGGGCCACCATATATTTT; cdr3_aa: CASSLGPGATIYF; j_call: TRBJ1-3; v_call: TRBV6-5; d_call: .; clone_size: .
cdr3_nt: TGTGCCAGTAGCAGGGGGTATAGAGGGAGAGTGAGGATGAACATTCAGTACTTC; cdr3_aa: CASSRGYRGRVRMNIQYF; j_call: TRBJ2-4; v_call: TRBV19; d_call: TRBD1; clone_size: .
cdr3_nt: TGTGCCAGCAGCTTAACTAGCGGGAGGGCCGGGGAGCTGTTTTTT; cdr3_aa: CASSLTSGRAGELFF; j_call: TRBJ2-2; v_call: TRBV11-3; d_call: TRBD2; clone_size: .
cdr3_nt: TGTGCCAGCTCACCACAGACTTCGGGGTTCTCGGATACGCAGTATTTT; cdr3_aa: CASSPQTSGFSDTQYF; j_call: TRBJ2-3; v_call: TRBV18; d_call: .; clone_size: .
cdr3_nt: TGCGCCAGCAGCTTACAACTAGGTTCGAACTTCTTTACCTACAATGAGCAGTTCTTC; cdr3_aa: CASSLQLGSNFFTYNEQFF; j_call: TRBJ2-1; v_call: TRBV5-1; d_call: .; clone_size: .
cdr3_nt: TGCGCCAGCAGCCTCGACAGATCCTACGAGCAGTACTTC; cdr3_aa: CASSLDRSYEQYF; j_call: TRBJ2-7; v_call: TRBV5-1; d_call: .; clone_size: few
cdr3_nt: TGCAGCGTTCAGGACAGGGAGGCGACTGGGGCCAACGTCCTGACTTTC; cdr3_aa: CSVQDREATGANVLTF; j_call: TRBJ2-6; v_call: TRBV29-1; d_call: TRBD1; clone_size: .
cdr3_nt: TGTGCCAGCAGTCCTACTAGCGAGAGCACAGATACGCAGTATTTT; cdr3_aa: CASSPTSESTDTQYF; j_call: TRBJ2-3; v_call: TRBV7-9; d_call: TRBD2; clone_size: few
cdr3_nt: TGTGCCAGTAGGGACAGGGACGGCACAGATACGCAGTATTTT; cdr3_aa: CASRDRDGTDTQYF; j_call: TRBJ2-3; v_call: TRBV19; d_call: TRBD1; clone_size: .
cdr3_nt: TGTGCCAGCAGCCAAGAAAGGAGGGATTCCTACAATGAGCAGTTCTTC; cdr3_aa: CASSQERRDSYNEQFF; j_call: TRBJ2-1; v_call: TRBV4-2; d_call: .; clone_size: .
cdr3_nt: TGTGCCAGCGCCCCATTCGGAGTACGGGACACCACTTTACGGTCACCCCTCCACTTT; cdr3_aa: CASAPFGVRDTTLRSPLHF; j_call: TRBJ1-6; v_call: TRBV11-2; d_call: .; clone_size: once
cdr3_nt: TGTGCCAGCAGCTCACGATTCGACAGATCAGATACGCAGTATTTT; cdr3_aa: CASSSRFDRSDTQYF; j_call: TRBJ2-3; v_call: TRBV7-6; d_call: .; clone_size: .
cdr3_nt: TGTGCCAGCAGCACGACTAGCTGGCTCTCCTACGAGCAGTACTTC; cdr3_aa: CASSTTSWLSYEQYF; j_call: TRBJ2-7; v_call: TRBV7-8; d_call: TRBD2; clone_size: once
cdr3_nt: TGTGCCTGGAGTGTACGTCGGGATGGCTACACCTTC; cdr3_aa: CAWSVRRDGYTF; j_call: TRBJ1-2; v_call: TRBV30; d_call: .; clone_size: .
cdr3_nt: TGTGCCATCGCAACAGAAGAGAACTATGGCTACACCTTC; cdr3_aa: CAIATEENYGYTF; j_call: TRBJ1-2; v_call: TRBV10-3; d_call: .; clone_size: .
cdr3_nt: TGTGCCAGCAGCTTCGGGACGGGGGTGATCGAGCAGTACTTC; cdr3_aa: CASSFGTGVIEQYF; j_call: TRBJ2-7; v_call: TRBV5-8; d_call: .; clone_size: .
cdr3_nt: TGTGCCAGCAGCTTGACTGATAGCACAGATACGCAGTATTTT; cdr3_aa: CASSLTDSTDTQYF; j_call: TRBJ2-3; v_call: TRBV7-9; d_call: .; clone_size: .
cdr3_nt: TGCGCCAGCAGCCAGGGCACAGGGGCCACTGAAGCTTTCTTT; cdr3_aa: CASSQGTGATEAFF; j_call: TRBJ1-1; v_call: TRBV4-3; d_call: TRBD1; clone_size: .
cdr3_nt: TGTGCCAGCGCTCGACTAGCGGGAGAAACCTACGAGCAGTACTTC; cdr3_aa: CASARLAGETYEQYF; j_call: TRBJ2-7; v_call: TRBV27; d_call: TRBD2; clone_size: few
cdr3_nt: TGCGCCAGCAGCTTGGGTACAGGACAGGGGAACAATGAGCAGTTCTTC; cdr3_aa: CASSLGTGQGNNEQFF; j_call: TRBJ2-1; v_call: TRBV5-1; d_call: TRBD1; clone_size: .
cdr3_nt: TGTGCCAGCAGCTTAGCAGGGACTAGCGGGTCCGGTACGAAAGATACGCAGTATTTT; cdr3_aa: CASSLAGTSGSGTKDTQYF; j_call: TRBJ2-3; v_call: TRBV7-2; d_call: TRBD2; clone_size: .
cdr3_nt: TGTGCCAGCTCACCAGGCGGTGAAGCGGGGGGGACCTACGAGCAGTACTTC; cdr3_aa: CASSPGGEAGGTYEQYF; j_call: TRBJ2-7; v_call: TRBV18; d_call: TRBD2; clone_size: many
cdr3_nt: TGTGCTAGCAGCTTAGCGGGACAGGGCGTGACCGGGGAGCTGTTTTTT; cdr3_aa: CASSLAGQGVTGELFF; j_call: TRBJ2-2; v_call: TRBV7-7; d_call: .; clone_size: .
cdr3_nt: TGTGCCAGCAGTGGAGGTAGCCAAGAGACCCAGTACTTC; cdr3_aa: CASSGGSQETQYF; j_call: TRBJ2-5; v_call: TRBV2; d_call: .; clone_size: .
cdr3_nt: TGCAGCGTTGAAGATTTTCCTAGACGCCCCGGCGGGGCAGGGGGCGGTTGGACTGAAGCTTTCTTT; cdr3_aa: CSVEDFPRRPGGAGGGWTEAFF; j_call: TRBJ1-1; v_call: TRBV29-1; d_call: TRBD1; clone_size: few
cdr3_nt: TGTGCCAGCACCCCCTGGCCTTCGGGACAGGGGCAGCAGTACTTC; cdr3_aa: CASTPWPSGQGQQYF; j_call: TRBJ2-7; v_call: TRBV5-5; d_call: TRBD1; clone_size: .
cdr3_nt: TGTGCCACCAGCAGAGGACTAGCGGGGCCCTACAATGAGCAGTTCTTC; cdr3_aa: CATSRGLAGPYNEQFF; j_call: TRBJ2-1; v_call: TRBV15; d_call: TRBD2; clone_size: .
cdr3_nt: TGTGCCAGCAGTTACTCGGCGATACAGGCTGGAAACACCATATATTTT; cdr3_aa: CASSYSAIQAGNTIYF; j_call: TRBJ1-3; v_call: TRBV6-5; d_call: .; clone_size: once
cdr3_nt: TGCGCCAGCAGCTTGGAGACCGGGACAGCCTACGAGCAGTACTTC; cdr3_aa: CASSLETGTAYEQYF; j_call: TRBJ2-7; v_call: TRBV5-1; d_call: TRBD1; clone_size: .
cdr3_nt: TGTGCCACCAGGGGGGGGTTCTACTCCTACGAGCAGTACTTC; cdr3_aa: CATRGGFYSYEQYF; j_call: TRBJ2-7; v_call: TRBV6-5; d_call: .; clone_size: .
cdr3_nt: TGTGCCAGCAGCTTAGCAAGGGAGCAAAAGACCCAGTACTTC; cdr3_aa: CASSLAREQKTQYF; j_call: TRBJ2-5; v_call: TRBV7-2; d_call: .; clone_size: .
cdr3_nt: TGTGCCAGCAGCCTCGGAGCTGGCTATGGCTACACCTTC; cdr3_aa: CASSLGAGYGYTF; j_call: TRBJ1-2; v_call: TRBV7-3; d_call: .; clone_size: .
cdr3_nt: TGCGCCAGCAGCACCGGGACAGCCGCTAACTATGGCTACACCTTC; cdr3_aa: CASSTGTAANYGYTF; j_call: TRBJ1-2; v_call: TRBV5-1; d_call: TRBD1; clone_size: .
cdr3_nt: TGTGCCAGCAGTTACTACGGGACTGAAGCTTTCTTT; cdr3_aa: CASSYYGTEAFF; j_call: TRBJ1-1; v_call: TRBV6-5; d_call: .; clone_size: few
cdr3_nt: TGTGCCAGCAGCTTGGGCGCTTCTGGGGCCAACGTCCTGACTTTC; cdr3_aa: CASSLGASGANVLTF; j_call: TRBJ2-6; v_call: TRBV7-6; d_call: .; clone_size: once
cdr3_nt: TGCGCCAGCAGCTTGATGGCAGGGGATGGCTACACCTTC; cdr3_aa: CASSLMAGDGYTF; j_call: TRBJ1-2; v_call: TRBV5-1; d_call: .; clone_size: .
cdr3_nt: TGTGCCAGCAGCTGTTCTATTCAGCCCCAGCATTTT; cdr3_aa: CASSCSIQPQHF; j_call: TRBJ1-5; v_call: TRBV9; d_call: .; clone_size: few
cdr3_nt: TGTGCCAGCAGCGGACGGGACAGGATAGGGGAAAACACCATATATTTT; cdr3_aa: CASSGRDRIGENTIYF; j_call: TRBJ1-3; v_call: TRBV7-9; d_call: TRBD1; clone_size: few
cdr3_nt: TGTGCCAGTAGTCGGGACAGGGACACTGAAGCTTTCTTT; cdr3_aa: CASSRDRDTEAFF; j_call: TRBJ1-1; v_call: TRBV19; d_call: TRBD1; clone_size: .
cdr3_nt: TGTGCCAGTAGCAGAACCGGGACAGGTGGTCTGAATGAAAAACTGTTTTTT; cdr3_aa: CASSRTGTGGLNEKLFF; j_call: TRBJ1-4; v_call: TRBV19; d_call: TRBD1; clone_size: .
cdr3_nt: TGTGCCAGCAGCGTAGGGACTTCATGGAGGTCCGGGGAGCTGTTTTTT; cdr3_aa: CASSVGTSWRSGELFF; j_call: TRBJ2-2; v_call: TRBV9; d_call: .; clone_size: .
cdr3_nt: TGTGCCAGCAGCCAAGTTGGGGGGAATAATTCACCCCTCCACTTT; cdr3_aa: CASSQVGGNNSPLHF; j_call: TRBJ1-6; v_call: TRBV4-2; d_call: .; clone_size: .
cdr3_nt: TGTGCCAGCAGCCCGGGACAGGGGGCTACTGGCTACACCTTC; cdr3_aa: CASSPGQGATGYTF; j_call: TRBJ1-2; v_call: TRBV3-1/TRBV3-2; d_call: TRBD1; clone_size: .
cdr3_nt: TGTGCCAGCAGTTTATCAGGGACAGCTTATAGCCCCTACGAGCAGTACTTC; cdr3_aa: CASSLSGTAYSPYEQYF; j_call: TRBJ2-7; v_call: TRBV27; d_call: TRBD1; clone_size: .
cdr3_nt: TGTGCCTCCCTAGCGGGAGCGGGGGACAATGAGCAGTTCTTC; cdr3_aa: CASLAGAGDNEQFF; j_call: TRBJ2-1; v_call: TRBV10-3; d_call: TRBD2; clone_size: .
cdr3_nt: TGTGCCAGCAGCTTAGGGGTAGCGGGGGGGCCGTTCAATGAGCAGTTCTTC; cdr3_aa: CASSLGVAGGPFNEQFF; j_call: TRBJ2-1; v_call: TRBV11-2; d_call: TRBD2; clone_size: .